The rows below give T cell receptor beta chains drawn from one sample of a study of T cell responses to AZD1222 COVID-19 vaccine. The assay was immunoSEQ multiplex PCR, and TCRdb's table has in-frame clones only and misses some. This sample carries 110,000 or so clones, roughly 80% of them seen once, and the ten largest clones take 4% to 6%. The sequencing here drew on peripheral blood, taken on day 0 of AZD1222 vaccination. The receptor set was obtained from an adult in good health. Each CDR3 is given with its conserved first and last residue. The D gene is left open where the match is weak. Expanded clones get a size class; other rows say once, few or many, or leave the size out.

CDR3aa: CASSRRETGDYEQYF; j_gene: TRBJ2-7; v_gene: TRBV11-2; d_gene: TRBD1; len: 15; abundance: .
CDR3aa: CASSRETDYEQYF; j_gene: TRBJ2-7; v_gene: TRBV18; d_gene: .; len: 13; abundance: once
CDR3aa: CATRSATNEKLFF; j_gene: TRBJ1-4; v_gene: TRBV6-5; d_gene: .; len: 13; abundance: .
CDR3aa: CASSPQGGDYGYTF; j_gene: TRBJ1-2; v_gene: TRBV18; d_gene: .; len: 14; abundance: .
CDR3aa: CASSRTGLLHF; j_gene: TRBJ1-6; v_gene: TRBV19; d_gene: TRBD1; len: 11; abundance: .
CDR3aa: CASSPEGTNQPQHF; j_gene: TRBJ1-5; v_gene: TRBV5-1; d_gene: .; len: 14; abundance: .
CDR3aa: CASSSQAHNEQFF; j_gene: TRBJ2-1; v_gene: TRBV27; d_gene: .; len: 13; abundance: once
CDR3aa: CASRQTGGREQYF; j_gene: TRBJ2-7; v_gene: TRBV19; d_gene: TRBD1; len: 13; abundance: few
CDR3aa: CASSYDRSNYGYTF; j_gene: TRBJ1-2; v_gene: TRBV7-8; d_gene: .; len: 14; abundance: .
CDR3aa: CASSYYGQPYGYTF; j_gene: TRBJ1-2; v_gene: TRBV6-5; d_gene: .; len: 14; abundance: .
CDR3aa: CASRNWGAGEKLFF; j_gene: TRBJ1-4; v_gene: TRBV19; d_gene: .; len: 14; abundance: .
CDR3aa: CASSPGGSSYEQYF; j_gene: TRBJ2-7; v_gene: TRBV7-2; d_gene: TRBD1; len: 14; abundance: .
CDR3aa: CASSDTGTGSYEQYF; j_gene: TRBJ2-7; v_gene: TRBV6-1; d_gene: TRBD1; len: 15; abundance: .